This T cell receptor (beta chain) originates from a study of PD-1 and CTLA-4 blockade in melanoma. This clone has only one observation. The table came from immunoSEQ multiplex PCR; TCRdb's copy has only in-frame clones and leaves some out. The sample lists 30,000 or so clones, around 93% seen once, with roughly 8.6% in the top ten. Germline lookup yields CDR1 SEHNR and CDR2 FQNEAQ (reference sequence). This CDR3 has 14 residues. V lost 2 bases to trimming and J lost 5 bases; unmatched junction nucleotides: 3. V gene TRBV7-9 combines with J gene TRBJ2-1; 7 bases map to TRBD2. This TCR was recovered from a human donor with melanoma. The sample here was CD8+ T cells from peripheral blood, taken from a patient given anti-PD-1 treatment. The CDR3 DNA is TGTGCCAGCAGCTTACCGACTAGCAACAATGAGCAGTTCTTC. This encodes CASSLPTSNNEQFF.